The 20 T cell receptor beta chains below come from one sample, sequenced in a study of blood T cell repertoires in COVID-19. The table came from immunoSEQ multiplex PCR; TCRdb's copy has only in-frame clones and leaves some out. This sample has approximately 230,000 clones, with around nine tenths found just once. The specimen sequenced was PBMCs or T cells enriched from blood (not recorded which). These receptors all stem from a woman in her twenties or thirties who had recovered from COVID-19.

CDR3 bases: TGTGCCAGCAGTTCGGGACAGTACACCGGGGAGCTGTTTTTT. This sequence encodes CASSSGQYTGELFF. V and J are TRBV27 and TRBJ2-2, with 7 positions matching TRBD1. J was trimmed by 3 bases and V by 4 bases; bases with no gene match: 2. This CDR3 has 14 amino acids. Germline CDR1 MNHEY, CDR2 SMNVEV (reference sequence).

This chain uses TRBV24-1 with TRBJ2-3; the D is unclear. V lost 1 base to trimming and J lost 4 bases, with 8 bases between them. The CDR3 extends over 14 amino acids. Germline V CDR1 and CDR2: KGHDR, SFDVKD. DNA for the CDR3: TGTGCCACCAGTGATTTTCGGGTCCCAGATACGCAGTATTTT. Encoded protein: CATSDFRVPDTQYF.

The chain couples TRBV19 to TRBJ1-5; possible D gene TRBD1, 6 bases. The CDR3 sequence is 15 residues long. Trimming took 4 bases from V and 1 from J, leaving 11 bases between them. CDR1 is LNHDA, CDR2 SQIVND, per germline (reference sequence). This chain's CDR3 is CASSTLGQSNQPQHF. CDR3 nucleotide sequence: TGTGCCAGTAGTACCTTAGGACAGAGCAATCAGCCCCAGCATTTT.

This clone was found once. The chain joins TRBV10-3 to TRBJ1-1, with D possibly being TRBD1 (5 bases). With 4 bases removed from V and 8 bases from J, the gap between germline ends came to 20 bases. CDR1 and CDR2 (germline): ENHRY, SYGVKD. This CDR3 region has 15 residues. The DNA of the CDR3 is TGTGCCATCAGTGTTCGTTTGGGGCAGGGCTTAGAAGCTTTCTTT. Translating gives CAISVRLGQGLEAFF.

The chain employs TRBV5-1 and TRBJ2-3; tentative D call: TRBD2 (5 bases). The CDR3 sequence is 14 residues long. Per the germline V gene, CDR1 is SGHRS and CDR2 is YFSETQ. V was clipped by 0 bases and J by 3 bases, with 8 bases between them. CDR3 protein: CASSLDRETDTQYF. CDR3 coding DNA: TGCGCCAGCAGCTTGGATCGGGAAACAGATACGCAGTATTTT.

The chain links TRBV6-5 to TRBJ2-7; no definite D call. V was pared by 10 bases and J by 5 bases, with 15 bases between. The germline V gene has CDR1 MNHEY and CDR2 SVGAGI. The CDR3 covers 12 residues. This CDR3 is CATSAREDEQYF. CDR3 coding DNA: TGTGCCACGTCCGCACGCGAAGACGAGCAGTACTTC.

This clone turned up a few times. The chain joins TRBV28 to TRBJ2-2, with 8 bases matching TRBD1. From germline, CDR1 is MDHEN and CDR2 SYDVKM. The CDR3 totals 14 residues. With V trimmed by 6 bases and J by 4 bases, 4 bases remained unmatched. The CDR3 DNA reads as TGTGCCAGCAGAACAGGGGGTATCACCGGGGAGCTGTTTTTT. Translating it yields CASRTGGITGELFF.

The chain carries TRBV7-9 and TRBJ1-3; no reliable D call. The CDR3 length is 14 residues. V was cut by 2 bases and J by 0 bases, with 5 bases left in between. Germline CDR1 SEHNR, CDR2 FQNEAQ (reference sequence). The CDR3 nucleotides read TGTGCCAGCAGCTTATCGGTCTCTGGAAACACCATATATTTT. It specifies CASSLSVSGNTIYF.

The rearrangement links TRBV5-1 to TRBJ1-3, with D unclear. The length of the CDR3 is 14 residues. Trimming left V 5 bases short and J 0 bases short, with 9 bases between. In germline, CDR1 is SGHRS, CDR2 YFSETQ. The CDR3 DNA reads as TGCGCCAGCAGGCTGACATTCTCTGGAAACACCATATATTTT. Its translation: CASRLTFSGNTIYF.

The chain couples TRBV7-9 to TRBJ1-1, with D maybe TRBD1 (5 bases). The ends were cut back, 1 base at V and 4 bases at J, with 10 bases in the middle. From germline, CDR1 is SEHNR and CDR2 FQNEAQ (reference sequence). The CDR3 runs 14 residues. CDR3 sequence reads: CASSLGGGGTEAFF. Written as DNA, the CDR3 is TGTGCCAGCAGCTTAGGTGGGGGAGGCACTGAAGCTTTCTTT.

This chain uses TRBV5-1 with TRBJ1-1; D remains ambiguous. The length of the CDR3 is 13 residues. Trimming stripped 2 bases from V and 7 bases from J, with 12 bases between. The germline V gene encodes CDR1 SGHRS and CDR2 YFSETQ. Here the CDR3 reads CASSFDTAGEAFF. The DNA for the CDR3 is TGCGCCAGCAGCTTTGACACGGCCGGTGAAGCTTTCTTT. Supplemented by reference TRBV5-1 and TRBJ1-1, the full variable domain reads KAGVTQTPRYLIKTRGQQVTLSCSPISGHRSVSWYQQTPGQGLQFLFEYFSETQRNKGNFPGRFSGRQFSNSRSEMNVSTLELGDSALYLCASSFDTAGEAFFGQGTRLTVV.

The rearrangement uses TRBV10-2 and TRBJ2-1; 7 nucleotides agree with TRBD2. Germline V CDR1 and CDR2: WSHSY, SAAADI. V dropped 2 bases and J dropped 0; count of bases not matched to a gene: 4. The CDR3 runs to 16 residues. The CDR3 DNA reads TGCGCCAGCAGTGAGCGACGGGAGGACTCCTACAATGAGCAGTTCTTC. It yields the protein CASSERREDSYNEQFF.

V gene TRBV7-3 combines with J gene TRBJ1-6; TRBD1 might be the D (5 bases). CDR3 size: 16 residues. The V end lost 1 base, the J end lost 6 bases, and 13 bases lay between the germline ends. From germline, CDR1 is SGHTA and CDR2 FQGTGA. CDR3 DNA: TGTGCCAGCAGCTTAATGGGGCCTAGTATTAATTCACCCCTCCACTTT. The encoded protein is CASSLMGPSINSPLHF.

This clone is a singleton in its sample. The gene calls are TRBV9 and TRBJ2-1; possible D gene TRBD2, 6 bases. Germline V gene data show CDR1 as SGDLS and CDR2 as YYNGEE. The CDR3 runs to 15 residues. Trimming cost V 0 bases and J 3 bases, with 10 bases left between them. This CDR3 reads CASSVDSGNYNEQFF. CDR3 in DNA: TGTGCCAGCAGCGTAGATAGCGGAAACTACAATGAGCAGTTCTTC.

V usage is TRBV27 and J usage is TRBJ1-1, with unresolved D. V was pared by 5 bases and J by 4 bases, with 11 bases between. The germline CDR1 and CDR2 sequences are MNHEY and SMNVEV (reference sequence). There are 13 residues in the CDR3. The CDR3 here is CASSLAVSTEAFF. In DNA, the CDR3 is TGTGCCAGCAGTCTTGCCGTGAGCACTGAAGCTTTCTTT.

V usage is TRBV5-4 and J usage is TRBJ1-1, with 9 bases matching TRBD1. The germline V gene has CDR1 SGHNT and CDR2 YYREEE (reference sequence). V lost 4 bases and J lost 0; bases outside the gene matches: 4. This CDR3 comprises 15 residues. The CDR3 DNA is TGTGCCAGCAGCCCGGGACAGGGAATGAACACTGAAGCTTTCTTT. Amino acid sequence: CASSPGQGMNTEAFF.

The chain recombines TRBV5-4 with TRBJ1-1, with TRBD1 matching 10 bases. The J segment lost 3 bases and the V segment lost 4 bases, leaving 9 bases of the junction unmatched. Looked up from germline, CDR1 is SGHNT and CDR2 is YYREEE (reference sequence). The CDR3 consists of 16 residues. In DNA form, the CDR3 reads TGTGCCAGCAGCGCCGGACAGGGGGGTTCCGACACTGAAGCTTTCTTT. Translated: CASSAGQGGSDTEAFF.

The chain uses TRBV7-8 and TRBJ2-5; TRBD2 aligns across 7 bases. This CDR3 region has 14 residues. Germline values: CDR1 SGHVS, CDR2 FQNEAQ. V was pared by 5 bases and J by 2 bases, with 5 bases of the junction left unmatched. CDR3 in amino acids: CASSRPGGQETQYF. DNA of the CDR3: TGTGCCAGCAGCCGCCCGGGAGGTCAAGAGACCCAGTACTTC.

The chain has TRBV5-1 and TRBJ2-1; 7 bases align to TRBD1. J lost 6 bases, V lost 1 base, and 13 bases had no gene match. Per the germline V gene, CDR1 is SGHRS and CDR2 is YFSETQ. This CDR3 has 17 amino acids. CDR3 nucleotide sequence: TGCGCCAGCAGCTTGTTAGGCCAGGGGGTCACTTCCAATGAGCAGTTCTTC. Translation: CASSLLGQGVTSNEQFF.

The chain couples TRBV27 to TRBJ1-1; 10 nucleotides agree with TRBD1. Germline V CDR1 and CDR2: MNHEY, SMNVEV (reference sequence). The CDR3 loop spans 16 amino acids. The J segment lost 0 bases and the V segment lost 3 bases, leaving 4 bases of the junction unmatched. Here the CDR3 DNA reads TGTGCCAGCAGTTTGGACAGGGGGTACTTGAACACTGAAGCTTTCTTT. This sequence encodes CASSLDRGYLNTEAFF.